The 30 T cell receptor beta chains given below trace back to one sample, sequenced in a study of neoadjuvant anti-PD-1 for oral cavity cancer. Clones were read by immunoSEQ multiplex PCR, and TCRdb kept only the in-frame ones, dropping some. The table includes around 81,000 clones, about four fifths detected once. The sample here was PBMCs, taken before nivolumab (anti-PD-1) treatment. Receptor source: a person aged 35 to 85 with oral cavity squamous cell carcinoma.

This chain joins TRBV6-4 and TRBJ2-7; a weak D match, TRBD1 (5 bases). V lost 3 bases and J lost 5, with 11 bases in between. Germline V lookup: CDR1 MRHNA, CDR2 SNTAGT. The length of the CDR3 is 13 residues. The CDR3 bases are TGTGCCAGCAGTGAATCAGGGAACGACGAGCAGTACTTC. Encoded protein: CASSESGNDEQYF.

A few counts support this clone. The J gene is TRBJ1-1, the V gene TRBV6-5; no clear D. Looked up from germline, CDR1 is MNHEY and CDR2 is SVGAGI. The CDR3 is 13 amino acids. V lost 0 bases to trimming and J lost 0 bases, with 2 bases between them. The CDR3 protein is CASSYSVNTEAFF. The CDR3 nucleotides read TGTGCCAGCAGTTACTCGGTGAACACTGAAGCTTTCTTT.

This clone was recorded only once. CDR3 sequence reads: CASSTGLGNTIYF. The CDR3 DNA follows: TGTGCCAGCAGCACGGGCCTTGGGAACACCATATATTTT. The chain carries TRBV6-6 and TRBJ1-3; D gene unclear. Germline assignment: CDR1 MNHNY and CDR2 SVGAGI (reference sequence). V gave up 6 bases and J gave up 7 bases, with 13 bases separating them. There are 13 residues in the CDR3.

The chain is built from TRBV9 and TRBJ2-7, with 9 bases matching TRBD2. There are 15 residues in the CDR3. V shed 0 bases, J shed 4 bases, and the junction held 5 bases outside the gene matches. Germline values: CDR1 SGDLS, CDR2 YYNGEE. CDR3 DNA sequence: TGTGCCAGCAGCGTAGCAAGCGGGAGGATATACGAGCAGTACTTC. Translated: CASSVASGRIYEQYF.

The rearrangement joins TRBV6-1 to TRBJ2-7; 8 bases align to TRBD2. Germline assignment: CDR1 MNHNS and CDR2 SASEGT. Trimming removed 4 bases from V and 7 bases from J; junction bases left unmatched: 9. The CDR3 consists of 14 residues. The CDR3 spells CASSALAEPAEQYF. For the CDR3, the DNA is TGTGCCAGCAGTGCACTAGCGGAGCCCGCGGAGCAGTACTTC.

The chain is built from TRBV9 and TRBJ1-5; 7 nucleotides match TRBD1. CDR1 SGDLS and CDR2 YYNGEE come from the germline V gene. The CDR3 sequence is 15 residues long. With 4 bases clipped from V and 2 bases from J, the junction kept 6 bases outside the gene matches. The CDR3 bases are TGTGCCAGCAGCTCGACAGGGTTGGGCAATCAGCCCCAGCATTTT. It encodes CASSSTGLGNQPQHF.

The rearrangement joins TRBV25-1 to TRBJ1-2; possibly TRBD1 for D (6 bases). The ends were cut back, 6 bases at V and 4 bases at J, with 15 bases in the middle. Germline V lookup: CDR1 MGHDK, CDR2 SYGVNS. This CDR3 comprises 14 residues. The CDR3 DNA reads as TGTGCCAGCAGAGAACTCCCGGGGGCCTATGGCTACACCTTC. It is translated as CASRELPGAYGYTF.

This clone was counted a single time. The chain joins TRBV9 to TRBJ2-7, with D possibly being TRBD1 (5 bases). The germline V and J ends were trimmed by 4 bases and 2 bases, with 13 bases remaining between them. The CDR3 runs to 14 residues. Germline-derived CDR1 and CDR2 are SGDLS and YYNGEE. DNA for the CDR3: TGTGCCAGCAGCAAAACCCGACAGACCTACGAGCAGTACTTC. It is translated as CASSKTRQTYEQYF.

CDR3 protein: CASSESGQGNEKLFF. CDR3 coding DNA: TGCGCCAGCAGTGAGTCGGGACAGGGTAATGAAAAACTGTTTTTT. V usage is TRBV10-2 and J usage is TRBJ1-4, with TRBD1 matching 9 bases. V lost 0 bases and J lost 4; bases outside the gene matches: 0. The CDR3 covers 15 residues. CDR1 and CDR2 from the germline V gene are WSHSY and SAAADI.

This clone is a singleton in its sample. The chain employs TRBV6-1 and TRBJ2-7; TRBD1 matches 11 bases. J gave up 4 bases and V 6 bases, and 5 bases lay outside the gene matches. Germline CDR1 MNHNS, CDR2 SASEGT. The CDR3 is 14 residues long. This chain's CDR3 is CASRGTGGVYEQYF. The CDR3 bases are TGTGCCAGCAGAGGGACAGGGGGTGTTTACGAGCAGTACTTC.

The genes are TRBV27 and TRBJ2-3; 13 bases line up with TRBD2. Germline loops: CDR1 MNHEY, CDR2 SMNVEV (reference sequence). The ends lost 5 bases at V and 4 bases at J; junction bases unmatched: 3. This CDR3 comprises 15 residues. The CDR3 DNA is TGTGCCAGCAGTCCGACTAGCGGGAGGTCAGATACGCAGTATTTT. It yields the protein CASSPTSGRSDTQYF.

This chain uses TRBV27 with TRBJ2-2, with 8 bases aligning to TRBD1. CDR1 MNHEY and CDR2 SMNVEV come from the germline V gene (reference sequence). The CDR3 extends over 15 amino acids. V shed 3 bases and J 7 bases; nucleotides not matched to a gene: 7. As DNA, the CDR3 is TGTGCCAGCAGTTTCACCAGGGGGCTTGGCGGGGAGCTGTTTTTT. Protein product: CASSFTRGLGGELFF.

This clone has a single count. The rearrangement joins TRBV5-1 to TRBJ2-5; TRBD2 agrees at 8 bases. J lost 4 bases, V lost 0 bases, and 5 bases had no gene match. CDR1 and CDR2 (germline): SGHRS, YFSETQ. This CDR3 has 15 amino acids. Written as DNA, the CDR3 is TGCGCCAGCAGCTTGGCCAGCGGGAGACCAGAGACCCAGTACTTC. Amino acid sequence: CASSLASGRPETQYF.

The chain couples TRBV6-6 to TRBJ2-2; D call uncertain. V was trimmed by 2 bases and J by 5 bases, leaving 3 bases between them. The CDR3 covers 12 residues. Germline CDR1 is MNHNY and CDR2 is SVGAGI (reference sequence). CDR3 residues: CASSYLTGELFF. The CDR3 DNA is TGTGCCAGCAGTTACCTGACCGGGGAGCTGTTTTTT.

Written as DNA, the CDR3 is TGCAGCGTTGACTCTGGCGGCTACACCTTC. The encoded protein is CSVDSGGYTF. The chain carries TRBV29-1 and TRBJ1-2; D is ambiguous. V dropped 3 bases and J dropped 8 bases, with 7 bases sitting between them. The CDR3 totals 10 residues. Germline V gene sequence: CDR1 SQVTM, CDR2 ANQGSEA.

This clone came up once. The chain joins TRBV2 to TRBJ1-2, with 10 bases that match TRBD1. The CDR3 covers 14 residues. Unmatched junction bases numbered 9, after V lost 10 bases and J lost 4 bases. Germline-derived CDR1 and CDR2 are SNHLY and FYNNEI. The CDR3 sequence is CAIRPGTGAYGYTF. DNA for the CDR3: TGTGCCATCAGACCAGGGACAGGGGCCTATGGCTACACCTTC.

For this clone: This sample also contains other DNA sequences that code for the same CDR3. Here the CDR3 reads CASSPGQGGQPQHF. The CDR3 DNA reads TGTGCCAGCAGCCCCGGACAGGGTGGTCAGCCCCAGCATTTT. The V gene is TRBV11-2, the J gene TRBJ1-5; 8 bases line up with TRBD1. Losses at the gene ends were 5 bases for V and 6 bases for J; bases not matched to a gene: 6. Germline CDR1 and CDR2: SGHAT and FQNNGV. The CDR3 has 14 residues.

This clone was picked up a small number of times. This rearrangement joins TRBV30 to TRBJ2-1, with D possibly matching TRBD1 (6 bases). Trimming removed 4 bases from V and 3 bases from J, with 13 bases in between. The CDR3 runs to 14 residues. Germline assignment: CDR1 GTSNPN and CDR2 SVGIG (reference sequence). CDR3 amino acids: CAWMNRVGYNEQFF. The CDR3 DNA reads as TGTGCCTGGATGAACAGGGTCGGCTACAATGAGCAGTTCTTC.

The chain uses TRBV28 and TRBJ2-2, with TRBD1 matching over 9 bases. This CDR3 is built from 17 residues. Germline lookup yields CDR1 MDHEN and CDR2 SYDVKM. Trimming removed 5 bases from V and 1 base from J; junction bases left unmatched: 8. This CDR3 reads CASSPLKGQGNTGELFF. CDR3 sequence (DNA): TGTGCCAGCAGTCCTTTAAAGGGACAGGGGAACACCGGGGAGCTGTTTTTT.

V usage is TRBV10-3 and J usage is TRBJ1-1; the match to TRBD1 covers 11 bases. Germline V gene lookup returns CDR1 ENHRY and CDR2 SYGVKD. The junction had 1 base not matched to a gene; V was cut back by 6 bases and J by 1 base. This CDR3 has 14 residues. CDR3 DNA sequence: TGTGCCATCAGGGGGACAGGGGGGAACACTGAAGCTTTCTTT. This codes for CAIRGTGGNTEAFF.

The rearrangement joins TRBV6-1 to TRBJ2-1; the D is unclear. The V gene's germline CDR1 is MNHNS and CDR2 SASEGT. The CDR3 runs 12 residues. Trimming removed 9 bases from V and 1 base from J, with 7 bases in between. CDR3 nucleotides: TGTGCCAGTGCCCCTTCCTACAATGAGCAGTTCTTC. Translation: CASAPSYNEQFF.

This chain joins TRBV5-5 and TRBJ1-4; D may be TRBD1 (6 bases). Trimming stripped 4 bases from V and 3 bases from J, with 13 bases between. This CDR3 spans 15 amino acids. The germline V gene has CDR1 SGHKS and CDR2 YYEKEE (reference sequence). CDR3 protein: CASSKEQGANEKLFF. The CDR3 DNA is TGTGCCAGCAGCAAAGAACAGGGAGCTAATGAAAAACTGTTTTTT.

In its sample, this clone was seen once. The gene calls are TRBV29-1 and TRBJ2-5; TRBD2 agrees at 14 bases. Germline CDR1 and CDR2: SQVTM and ANQGSEA. This CDR3 has 13 amino acids. Trimming removed 0 bases from V and 10 bases from J; junction bases left unmatched: 1. The CDR3 here is CSVEETSGRDQYF. In DNA form, the CDR3 reads TGCAGCGTTGAAGAGACTAGCGGGAGGGACCAGTACTTC. Using reference TRBV29-1 and TRBJ2-5 for the parts outside the CDR3, the full variable domain is SAVISQKPSRDICQRGTSLTIQCQVDSQVTMMFWYRQQPGQSLTLIATANQGSEATYESGFVIDKFPISRPNLTFSTLTVSNMSPEDSSIYLCSVEETSGRDQYFGPGTRLLVL.

The V call is TRBV18, the J call TRBJ1-1, with unresolved D. V was trimmed by 3 bases and J by 4 bases, leaving 12 bases between them. CDR3 length equals 14 residues. The germline V gene encodes CDR1 KGHSH and CDR2 LQKENI. DNA for the CDR3: TGTGCCAGCTCACCGGTGGGAGAAGGCACTGAAGCTTTCTTT. This gives the protein CASSPVGEGTEAFF. Based on the CDR3 plus reference TRBV18 and TRBJ1-1, the full variable domain is NAGVMQNPRHLVRRRGQEARLRCSPMKGHSHVYWYRQLPEEGLKFMVYLQKENIIDESGMPKERFSAEFPKEGPSILRIQQVVRGDSAAYFCASSPVGEGTEAFFGQGTRLTVV.

This clone was recorded a few times. V is TRBV15 and J is TRBJ1-3, with D uncertain. Deletions cut 3 bases from V and 8 bases from J, with 11 bases between. Germline CDR1 and CDR2: LNHNV and YYDKDF (reference sequence). The CDR3 loop spans 13 amino acids. The CDR3 DNA follows: TGTGCCACCAGCAGGGACCGTGCGGACACCATATATTTT. Its translation: CATSRDRADTIYF.

V is TRBV5-4 and J is TRBJ2-2; no clear D gene. This CDR3 region has 14 residues. V lost 0 bases to trimming and J lost 2 bases, with 5 bases between them. Germline lookup yields CDR1 SGHNT and CDR2 YYREEE (reference sequence). CDR3: CASSLVVNTGELFF. As DNA, the CDR3 is TGTGCCAGCAGCTTGGTTGTCAACACCGGGGAGCTGTTTTTT.

This chain joins TRBV30 and TRBJ2-2; 8 bases are shared with TRBD2. The CDR3 is 16 amino acids. In germline, CDR1 is GTSNPN, CDR2 SVGIG (reference sequence). Losses at the gene ends were 2 bases for V and 6 bases for J; bases not matched to a gene: 11. The CDR3: CAWSPRLGGVAGELFF. The CDR3, as DNA: TGTGCCTGGAGTCCTCGACTCGGGGGGGTTGCCGGGGAGCTGTTTTTT.

The J gene is TRBJ1-1, the V gene TRBV9; 8 bases line up with TRBD1. The CDR3 contains 14 residues. In germline, CDR1 is SGDLS, CDR2 YYNGEE. V was pared by 1 base and J by 4 bases, with 3 bases of the junction left unmatched. The chain's CDR3 is CASSVQGAGTEAFF. The CDR3 nucleotides read TGTGCCAGCAGCGTACAGGGGGCGGGCACTGAAGCTTTCTTT. Based on the CDR3 plus reference TRBV9 and TRBJ1-1, the full variable domain is DSGVTQTPKHLITATGQRVTLRCSPRSGDLSVYWYQQSLDQGLQFLIQYYNGEERAKGNILERFSAQQFPDLHSELNLSSLELGDSALYFCASSVQGAGTEAFFGQGTRLTVV.

The CDR3 nucleotides read TGTGCCAGCAGTTACGGGACGGCCTCCGGCTACACCTTC. Protein sequence: CASSYGTASGYTF. The chain joins TRBV6-5 to TRBJ1-2, with D possibly TRBD1 on 5 matching bases. Looked up from germline, CDR1 is MNHEY and CDR2 is SVGAGI. This CDR3 spans 13 amino acids. V lost 2 bases, J lost 8 bases, and 12 bases lay in between.

The J gene is TRBJ1-5, the V gene TRBV6-1; D may be TRBD1 (5 bases). Germline V gene lookup returns CDR1 MNHNS and CDR2 SASEGT. The CDR3 runs to 14 residues. V was clipped by 8 bases and J by 0 bases, with 11 bases between them. This chain's CDR3 is CASARAPSNQPQHF. The CDR3 DNA sequence: TGTGCCAGCGCCAGGGCACCTAGCAATCAGCCCCAGCATTTT.